This TCR beta chain was observed in a study of blood T cell repertoires in COVID-19. Study summary: Some COVID-19 samples were acute and others convalescent; all came from the United States, Italy and Spain.

Trimming pared 1 base from V and 0 bases from J, leaving 10 bases between. Germline V gene data show CDR1 as LGHDT and CDR2 as YNNKEL (reference sequence). The CDR3 totals 16 residues. Measured with immunoSEQ multiplex PCR; TCRdb has only the in-frame clones, and not every one. The top ten hold 0.62% of the sample, which has about 190,000 clones, around 90% seen once. This TCR was recovered from a man over 45 with acute or convalescent COVID-19. The rearrangement uses TRBV3-1 (or the pseudogene TRBV3-2) and TRBJ2-4; TRBD2 is a possible D gene (6 bases). Sequenced material: peripheral blood. In DNA form, the CDR3 reads TGTGCCAGCAGCCAAGGGACTACCCTAGCCAAAAACATTCAGTACTTC. Its translation: CASSQGTTLAKNIQYF.